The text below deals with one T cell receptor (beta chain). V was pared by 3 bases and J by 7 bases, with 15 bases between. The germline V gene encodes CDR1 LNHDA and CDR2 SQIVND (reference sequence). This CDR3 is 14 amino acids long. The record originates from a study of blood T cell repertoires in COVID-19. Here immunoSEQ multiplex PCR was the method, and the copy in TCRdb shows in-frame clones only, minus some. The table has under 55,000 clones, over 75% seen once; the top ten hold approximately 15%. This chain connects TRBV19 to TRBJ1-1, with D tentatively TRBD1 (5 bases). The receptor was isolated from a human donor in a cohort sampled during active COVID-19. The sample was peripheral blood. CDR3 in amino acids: CASSIAGILNEAFF. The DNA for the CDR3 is TGTGCCAGTAGTATCGCAGGGATCTTGAATGAAGCTTTCTTT.